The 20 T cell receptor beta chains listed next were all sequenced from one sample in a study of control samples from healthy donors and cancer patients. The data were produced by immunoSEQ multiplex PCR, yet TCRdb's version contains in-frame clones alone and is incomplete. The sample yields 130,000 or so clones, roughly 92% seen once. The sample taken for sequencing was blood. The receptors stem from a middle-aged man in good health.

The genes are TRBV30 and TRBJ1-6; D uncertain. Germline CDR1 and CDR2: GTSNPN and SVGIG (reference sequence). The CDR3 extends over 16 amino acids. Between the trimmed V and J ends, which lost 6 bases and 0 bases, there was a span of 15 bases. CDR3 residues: CACVKGTSSYNSPLHF. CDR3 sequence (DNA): TGTGCCTGCGTCAAGGGCACATCCTCCTATAATTCACCCCTCCACTTT.

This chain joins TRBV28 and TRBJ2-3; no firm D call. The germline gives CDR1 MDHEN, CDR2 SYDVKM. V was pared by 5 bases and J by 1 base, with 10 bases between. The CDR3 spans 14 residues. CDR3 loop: CASSGRVGTDTQYF. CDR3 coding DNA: TGTGCCAGCAGTGGTCGAGTGGGCACAGATACGCAGTATTTT.

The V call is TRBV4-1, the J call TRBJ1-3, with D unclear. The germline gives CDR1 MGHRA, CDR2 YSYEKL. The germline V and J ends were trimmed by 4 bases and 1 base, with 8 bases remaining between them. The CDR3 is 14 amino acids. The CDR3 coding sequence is TGCGCCAGCAGCCCGCCGGGGTCTGGAAACACCATATATTTT. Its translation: CASSPPGSGNTIYF.

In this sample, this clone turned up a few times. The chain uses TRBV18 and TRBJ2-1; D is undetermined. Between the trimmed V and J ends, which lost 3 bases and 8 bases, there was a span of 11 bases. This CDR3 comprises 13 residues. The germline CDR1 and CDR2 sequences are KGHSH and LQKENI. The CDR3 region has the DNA TGTGCCAGCTCACCCGACTGGAGCGATGAGCAGTTCTTC. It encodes CASSPDWSDEQFF.

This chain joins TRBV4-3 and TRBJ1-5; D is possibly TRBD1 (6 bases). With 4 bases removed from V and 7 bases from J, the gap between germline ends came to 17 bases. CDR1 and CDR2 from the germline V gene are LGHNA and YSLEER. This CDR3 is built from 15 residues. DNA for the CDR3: TGCGCCAGCAGCCCGGGTTGGGGGCAAGGGCAGCCCCAGCATTTT. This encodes CASSPGWGQGQPQHF.

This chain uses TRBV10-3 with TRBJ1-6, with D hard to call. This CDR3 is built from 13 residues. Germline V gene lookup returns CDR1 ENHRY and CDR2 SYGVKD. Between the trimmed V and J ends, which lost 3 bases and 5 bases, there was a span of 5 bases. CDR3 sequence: CAISDGNNSPLHF. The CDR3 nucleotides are TGTGCCATCAGTGACGGAAATAATTCACCCCTCCACTTT.

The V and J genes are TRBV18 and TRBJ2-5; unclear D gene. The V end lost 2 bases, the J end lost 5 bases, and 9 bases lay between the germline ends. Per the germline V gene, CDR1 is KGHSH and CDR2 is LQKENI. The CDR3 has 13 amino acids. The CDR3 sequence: CASSPGVEETQYF. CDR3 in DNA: TGTGCCAGCTCACCAGGGGTGGAGGAGACCCAGTACTTC.

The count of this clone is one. The CDR3 DNA sequence: TGTGCCAGCAGCCAAGAAGGAGGGGTCGGTTCACCCCTCCACTTT. Amino acids: CASSQEGGVGSPLHF. The chain links TRBV3-1 (or the pseudogene TRBV3-2) to TRBJ1-6, with D perhaps matching TRBD1 (5 bases). Trimming left V 0 bases short and J 9 bases short, with 12 bases between. Germline V lookup: CDR1 LGHDT, CDR2 YNNKEL (reference sequence). The CDR3 spans 15 residues.

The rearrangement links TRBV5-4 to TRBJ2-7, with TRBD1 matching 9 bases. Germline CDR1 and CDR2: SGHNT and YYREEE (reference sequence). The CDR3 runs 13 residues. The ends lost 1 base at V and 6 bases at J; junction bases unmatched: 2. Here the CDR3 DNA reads TGTGCCAGCAGCTTGAAGACAGGGGGCGAGCAGTACTTC. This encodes CASSLKTGGEQYF. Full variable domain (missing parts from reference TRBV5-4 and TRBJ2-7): ETGVTQSPTHLIKTRGQQVTLRCSSQSGHNTVSWYQQALGQGPQFIFQYYREEENGRGNFPPRFSGLQFPNYSSELNVNALELDDSALYLCASSLKTGGEQYFGPGTRLTVT.

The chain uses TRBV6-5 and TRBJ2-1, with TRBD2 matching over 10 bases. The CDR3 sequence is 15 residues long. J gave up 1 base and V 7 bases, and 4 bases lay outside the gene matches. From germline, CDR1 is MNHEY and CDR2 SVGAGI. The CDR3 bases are TGTGCCAGCACCGTGACTAGCGGGTCCTACAATGAGCAGTTCTTC. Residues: CASTVTSGSYNEQFF.

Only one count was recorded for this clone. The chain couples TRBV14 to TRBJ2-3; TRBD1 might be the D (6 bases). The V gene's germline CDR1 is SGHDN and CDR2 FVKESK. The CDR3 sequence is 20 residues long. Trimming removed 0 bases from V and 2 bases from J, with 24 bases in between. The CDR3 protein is CASSQDRAKRFWGHTDTQYF. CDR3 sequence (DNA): TGTGCCAGCAGCCAAGATAGGGCTAAACGCTTTTGGGGGCACACAGATACGCAGTATTTT.

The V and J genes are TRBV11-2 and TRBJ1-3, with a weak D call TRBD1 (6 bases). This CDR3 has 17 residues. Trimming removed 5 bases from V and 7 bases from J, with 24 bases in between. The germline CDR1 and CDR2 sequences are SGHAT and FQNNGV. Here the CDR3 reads CASSRPTGHQVDNTIYF. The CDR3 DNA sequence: TGTGCCAGCAGCCGACCGACAGGTCATCAGGTCGACAACACCATATATTTT.

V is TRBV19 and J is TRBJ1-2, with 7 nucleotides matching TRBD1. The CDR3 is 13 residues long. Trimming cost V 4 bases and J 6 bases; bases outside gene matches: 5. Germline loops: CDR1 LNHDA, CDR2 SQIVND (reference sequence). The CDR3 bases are TGTGCCAGTAGTAGACAGGGTAAAGATGGCTACACCTTC. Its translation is CASSRQGKDGYTF.

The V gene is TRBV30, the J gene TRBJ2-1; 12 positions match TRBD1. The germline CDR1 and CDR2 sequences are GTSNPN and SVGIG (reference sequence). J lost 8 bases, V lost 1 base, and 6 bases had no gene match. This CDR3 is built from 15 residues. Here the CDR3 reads CAWSGGQGAQDEQFF. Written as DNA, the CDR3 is TGTGCCTGGAGTGGGGGACAGGGGGCTCAGGATGAGCAGTTCTTC. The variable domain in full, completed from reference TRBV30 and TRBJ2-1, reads SQTIHQWPATLVQPVGSPLSLECTVEGTSNPNLYWYRQAAGRGLQLLFYSVGIGQISSEVPQNLSASRPQDRQFILSSKKLLLSDSGFYLCAWSGGQGAQDEQFFGPGTRLTVL.

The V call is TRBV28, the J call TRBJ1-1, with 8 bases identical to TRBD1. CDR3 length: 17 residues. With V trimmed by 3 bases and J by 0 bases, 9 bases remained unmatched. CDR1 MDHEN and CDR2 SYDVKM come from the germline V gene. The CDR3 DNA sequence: TGTGCCAGCAGTTTTTTCAGGGGGCTGTTAATGAACACTGAAGCTTTCTTT. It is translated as CASSFFRGLLMNTEAFF.

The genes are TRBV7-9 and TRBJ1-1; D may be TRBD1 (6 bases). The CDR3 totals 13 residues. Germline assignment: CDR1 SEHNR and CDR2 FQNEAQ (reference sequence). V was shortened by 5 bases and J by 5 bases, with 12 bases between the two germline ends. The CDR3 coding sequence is TGTGCCAGCAGCCCTCCTACAGGGACTGAAGCTTTCTTT. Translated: CASSPPTGTEAFF.

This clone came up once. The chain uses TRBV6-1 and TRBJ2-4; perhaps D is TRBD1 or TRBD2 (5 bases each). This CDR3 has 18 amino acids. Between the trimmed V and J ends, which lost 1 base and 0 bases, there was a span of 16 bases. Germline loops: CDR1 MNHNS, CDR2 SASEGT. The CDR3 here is CASSEVGQGAGAKNIQYF. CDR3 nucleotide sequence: TGTGCCAGCAGTGAAGTCGGGCAGGGAGCAGGAGCCAAAAACATTCAGTACTTC.

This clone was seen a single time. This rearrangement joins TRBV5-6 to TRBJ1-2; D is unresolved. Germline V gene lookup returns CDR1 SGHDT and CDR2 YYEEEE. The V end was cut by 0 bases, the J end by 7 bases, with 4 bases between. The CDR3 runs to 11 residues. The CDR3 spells CASSLEGGYTF. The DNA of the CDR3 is TGTGCCAGCAGCTTGGAAGGTGGCTACACCTTC.

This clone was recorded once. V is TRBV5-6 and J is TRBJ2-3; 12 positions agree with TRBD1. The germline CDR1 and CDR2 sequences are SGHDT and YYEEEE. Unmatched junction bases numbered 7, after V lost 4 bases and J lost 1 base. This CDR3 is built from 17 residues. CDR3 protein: CASSPRDRGPGTDTQYF. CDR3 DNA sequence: TGTGCCAGCAGCCCGCGGGACAGGGGGCCTGGCACAGATACGCAGTATTTT.

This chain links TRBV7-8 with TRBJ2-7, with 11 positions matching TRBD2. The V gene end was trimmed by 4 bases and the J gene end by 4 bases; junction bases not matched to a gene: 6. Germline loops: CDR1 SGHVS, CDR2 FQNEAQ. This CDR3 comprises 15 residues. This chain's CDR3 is CASSYPTSGKYEQYF. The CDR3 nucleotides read TGTGCCAGCAGCTACCCGACTAGCGGGAAGTACGAGCAGTACTTC. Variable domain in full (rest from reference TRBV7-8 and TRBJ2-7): GAGVSQSPRYKVAKRGQDVALRCDPISGHVSLFWYQQALGQGPEFLTYFQNEAQLDKSGLPSDRFFAERPEGSVSTLKIQRTQQEDSAVYLCASSYPTSGKYEQYFGPGTRLTVT.